This TCR beta chain was identified during a study of shared clonotypes between healthy human individuals. Across the whole study: Each donor contributed plates that comprised three CD4 naive, three CD4 memory, two CD8 naive and one CD8 memory.

CDR1 and CDR2 from the germline V gene are MNHNS and SASEGT. V was cut by 2 bases and J by 4 bases, with 8 bases left in between. The CDR3 extends over 14 amino acids. This clone was seen a single time. At deep level, the assay was performed. Only in-frame clones appear in the TCRdb table, and some are missing; sequencing was by immunoSEQ multiplex PCR. The sample has some 2,100,000 clones, approximately 94% seen once. This clonotype was obtained from a man younger than 30 in good health. The chain has TRBV6-1 and TRBJ2-2, with a possible D match to TRBD1 (5 bases). Sequencing used naive CD4+ T cells sorted from blood. Stated subset: CD45RA+ positively selected. The CDR3 reads CASSEMTVTGELFF. In nucleotides, the CDR3 is TGTGCCAGCAGTGAAATGACAGTCACCGGGGAGCTGTTTTTT.